The subject of this entry is one T cell receptor beta chain. What it recognizes is unknown. This entry is derived from a study of T cells after yellow fever vaccination. Across the study: Libraries from low-cell-number fractions were prepared with the SMART-Seq v4 Ultra Low Input RNA kit. Study outcomes and limitations: The CD4 compartment and the CD8 compartment contained a small share of clonotypes in common. Most primary-vaccination clones recurred post-booster (roughly 97% CD4, around 86% CD8).

This CDR3 has 16 residues. Germline CDR1 is SGHRS and CDR2 is YFSETQ. Trimming cost V 1 base and J 0 bases, with 10 bases left between them. TCRdb used MiXCR to reprocess the 5' RACE reads, holding one entry per CDR3 protein. The sample records hundreds of thousands of distinct CDR3 sequences, around a sixth being singletons. The TCR comes from a man aged 18-30 years who received the YFV17D yellow fever vaccine. This sample comprised PBMCs, obtained before the yellow fever booster vaccination. The chain uses TRBV5-1 and TRBJ1-4; D is ambiguous. The CDR3 reads CASSLPTSTTNEKLFF. The CDR3 DNA sequence: TGCGCCAGCAGCTTGCCGACATCAACAACTAATGAAAAACTGTTTTTT.